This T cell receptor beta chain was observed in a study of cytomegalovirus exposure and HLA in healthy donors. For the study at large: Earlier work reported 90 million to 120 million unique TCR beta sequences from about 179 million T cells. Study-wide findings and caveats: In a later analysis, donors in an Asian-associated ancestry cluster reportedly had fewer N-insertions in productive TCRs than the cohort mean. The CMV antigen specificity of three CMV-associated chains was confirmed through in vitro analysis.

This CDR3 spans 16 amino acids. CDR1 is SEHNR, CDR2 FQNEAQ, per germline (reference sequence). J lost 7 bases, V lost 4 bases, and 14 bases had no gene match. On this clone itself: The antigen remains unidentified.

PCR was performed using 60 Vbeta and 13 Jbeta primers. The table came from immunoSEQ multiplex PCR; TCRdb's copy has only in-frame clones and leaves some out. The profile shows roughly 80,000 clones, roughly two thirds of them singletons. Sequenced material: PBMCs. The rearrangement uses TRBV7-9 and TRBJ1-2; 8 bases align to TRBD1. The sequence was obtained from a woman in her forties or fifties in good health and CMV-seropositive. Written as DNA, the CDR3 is TGTGCCAGCAGCTCATCCGGGACAGGACCCCGGGGTGGCTACACCTTC. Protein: CASSSSGTGPRGGYTF.